The next 13 T cell receptor beta chains were all read from a single sample in a study of CD8+ T cells in alopecia areata. Sequencing used cDNA as its template, made by extracting RNA and reverse transcribing it. TCRdb's table, derived via immunoSEQ multiplex PCR, lists solely in-frame clones and lacks some. The table has a few hundred thousand clones, roughly 56% seen once; the top ten hold approximately 4.9%. The sample consisted of CD8+ T cells sorted from blood. Receptors originate from a human donor in good health.

This clone was counted only a few times. V and J are TRBV29-1 and TRBJ1-1, with D perhaps TRBD1 (5 bases). Looked up from germline, CDR1 is SQVTM and CDR2 is ANQGSEA. Trimming cost V 7 bases and J 0 bases, with 12 bases left between them. The CDR3 spans 13 residues. CDR3 sequence: CSAGTGMNTEAFF. The CDR3 DNA reads TGCAGCGCAGGGACGGGGATGAACACTGAAGCTTTCTTT.

The rearrangement uses TRBV29-1 and TRBJ2-5; no clear D gene. CDR1 and CDR2 (germline): SQVTM, ANQGSEA. V was trimmed by 3 bases and J by 0 bases, leaving 11 bases between them. The CDR3 extends over 14 amino acids. CDR3 sequence: CSVEATTYQETQYF. CDR3 coding DNA: TGCAGCGTTGAGGCCACCACGTACCAAGAGACCCAGTACTTC.

Points on this clone: The same CDR3 is also encoded by other DNA sequences in this sample. The genes are TRBV5-6 and TRBJ1-1, with D hard to call. The CDR3 is 13 residues long. The V end lost 3 bases, the J end lost 0 bases, and 6 bases lay between the germline ends. Germline CDR1 and CDR2: SGHDT and YYEEEE. CDR3 sequence reads: CASSSDLNTEAFF. CDR3 in DNA: TGTGCCAGCAGCTCCGACCTGAACACTGAAGCTTTCTTT.

This clone was observed a few times. V and J are TRBV15 and TRBJ1-1; no reliable D call. Trimming shortened V by 4 bases and J by 1 base, and 7 bases separated the two germline ends. The germline CDR1 and CDR2 sequences are LNHNV and YYDKDF (reference sequence). The CDR3 length is 13 residues. CDR3 DNA sequence: TGTGCCACCAGCATTGGGAGGAACACTGAAGCTTTCTTT. This sequence encodes CATSIGRNTEAFF.

V usage is TRBV15 and J usage is TRBJ2-1, with TRBD1 matching 8 bases. The V gene end was trimmed by 4 bases and the J gene end by 8 bases; junction bases not matched to a gene: 7. This CDR3 region has 14 residues. Germline V gene lookup returns CDR1 LNHNV and CDR2 YYDKDF (reference sequence). CDR3 in amino acids: CATSTGQGRDEQFF. The DNA for the CDR3 is TGTGCCACCAGCACCGGACAGGGACGGGATGAGCAGTTCTTC.

The CDR3 DNA follows: TGTGCCAGCAGCGGCCCTAGCGGGGACTATACCTACGAGCAGTACTTC. This sequence encodes CASSGPSGDYTYEQYF. The rearrangement joins TRBV7-9 to TRBJ2-7; 9 nucleotides align to TRBD2. The germline CDR1 and CDR2 sequences are SEHNR and FQNEAQ (reference sequence). CDR3 length equals 16 residues. Trimming cost V 5 bases and J 2 bases; bases outside gene matches: 10.

The J gene is TRBJ2-2, the V gene TRBV7-7; the D is unclear. The CDR3 totals 13 residues. V was cut by 5 bases and J by 6 bases, with 10 bases left in between. Germline values: CDR1 SSHAT, CDR2 FNYEAQ (reference sequence). Here the CDR3 reads CASSLKLAGELFF. The CDR3 DNA is TGTGCCAGCAGCCTCAAGTTGGCCGGGGAGCTGTTTTTT.

This clone was picked up a small number of times. This rearrangement joins TRBV7-9 to TRBJ2-3; a weak D match, TRBD2 (6 bases). Trimming removed 4 bases from V and 5 bases from J, with 13 bases in between. The CDR3 sequence is 14 residues long. CDR1 is SEHNR and CDR2 is FQNEAQ in the germline V gene (reference sequence). CDR3 sequence reads: CASSSMGGKDTQYF. DNA for the CDR3: TGTGCCAGCAGCTCGATGGGAGGAAAAGATACGCAGTATTTT.

The chain has TRBV9 and TRBJ1-5; 7 bases align to TRBD1. From germline, CDR1 is SGDLS and CDR2 YYNGEE. The CDR3 covers 12 residues. With 10 bases clipped from V and 3 bases from J, the junction kept 4 bases outside the gene matches. CDR3 nucleotide sequence: TGTGCCTCAGGGGGGGACAATCAGCCCCAGCATTTT. This encodes CASGGDNQPQHF.

This chain uses TRBV4-1 with TRBJ2-7, with a tentative D call TRBD1 (6 bases). The CDR3 loop spans 13 amino acids. Germline-derived CDR1 and CDR2 are MGHRA and YSYEKL. The germline V and J ends were trimmed by 4 bases and 5 bases, with 12 bases remaining between them. CDR3 amino acids: CASSPGDGDEQYF. The CDR3 DNA follows: TGCGCCAGCAGCCCAGGGGACGGGGACGAGCAGTACTTC.

Concerning this clone itself: At the DNA level, this CDR3 is encoded by other sequences in the same sample as well. The V gene is TRBV9, the J gene TRBJ2-7; no clear D. Between the trimmed V and J ends, which lost 0 bases and 3 bases, there was a span of 7 bases. This CDR3 has 13 residues. Germline values: CDR1 SGDLS, CDR2 YYNGEE. The CDR3 loop reads CASSVGNRYEQYF. In nucleotides, the CDR3 is TGTGCCAGCAGCGTAGGTAACCGCTACGAGCAGTACTTC. The variable domain in full, completed from reference TRBV9 and TRBJ2-7, reads DSGVTQTPKHLITATGQRVTLRCSPRSGDLSVYWYQQSLDQGLQFLIQYYNGEERAKGNILERFSAQQFPDLHSELNLSSLELGDSALYFCASSVGNRYEQYFGPGTRLTVT.

The V call is TRBV5-1, the J call TRBJ2-1; maybe TRBD1 (5 bases). CDR1 and CDR2 from the germline V gene are SGHRS and YFSETQ. This CDR3 comprises 14 residues. V lost 0 bases and J lost 3, with 7 bases in between. The CDR3 DNA follows: TGCGCCAGCAGCTTGGGACAGTTCTACAATGAGCAGTTCTTC. This codes for CASSLGQFYNEQFF. Drawing the rest from reference TRBV5-1 and TRBJ2-1, the complete variable domain is KAGVTQTPRYLIKTRGQQVTLSCSPISGHRSVSWYQQTPGQGLQFLFEYFSETQRNKGNFPGRFSGRQFSNSRSEMNVSTLELGDSALYLCASSLGQFYNEQFFGPGTRLTVL.

The CDR3 region has the DNA TGTGCCTGGAGTCCTGACAGGACCTATGGCTACACCTTC. It is translated as CAWSPDRTYGYTF. The chain is built from TRBV30 and TRBJ1-2, with TRBD1 as a possible D gene (6 bases). The germline V gene encodes CDR1 GTSNPN and CDR2 SVGIG (reference sequence). The CDR3 is 13 residues long. V was pared by 2 bases and J by 4 bases, with 11 bases between.